These T cell receptor beta chains were read from a single sample in a study of PD-L1 blockade in urothelial cancer. Only in-frame clones appear in the TCRdb table, and some are missing; sequencing was by immunoSEQ multiplex PCR. The table has 100,000 or so clones, 91% seen once; the top ten hold almost 0.95%. Sequenced here: PBMCs, sampled around atezolizumab (anti-PD-L1) treatment. The source of these receptors is a woman of 80 years or more with urothelial cancer. Each CDR3 is given without its conserved first and last residue. A D gene is named only where the DNA matches it firmly.

NA,TRBJ2-5,TRBV21-1,ASSITGAERETQY
TRBD1,TRBJ1-1,TRBV30,AWSVQGVPEAF
NA,TRBJ1-1,TRBV5-1,ASSLEGRSTEAF
NA,TRBJ1-5,TRBV10-1,ASSGGLGNQPQH
NA,TRBJ1-1,TRBV5-4,ASSADLNTEAF
NA,TRBJ1-3,TRBV28,ASSLVQAHTIY
TRBD1,TRBJ1-2,TRBV18,ASSPSLDRENYGYT
NA,TRBJ1-1,TRBV6-5,ASSYSSVSDTEAF
NA,TRBJ1-1,TRBV19,ASSILSTAEAF
TRBD1,TRBJ2-7,TRBV6-1,ASSEVLQGLYEQY
TRBD1,TRBJ1-1,TRBV7-9,ASGYRGENTEAF
TRBD1,TRBJ1-1,TRBV2,ASIGGGVNTEAF
TRBD2,TRBJ2-5,TRBV29-1,SVVGGREGGETQY
NA,TRBJ2-6,TRBV5-1,ASSPESISNVLT
NA,TRBJ2-2,TRBV5-5,ASSWGQGSDTGELF
TRBD1,TRBJ2-7,TRBV6-1,ASSEMIGTGTYEQY
TRBD2,TRBJ2-4,TRBV18,ASSPGAGGPRAKNIQY
NA,TRBJ2-3,TRBV28,ASSLGTGTDTQY
NA,TRBJ2-5,TRBV30,AWTSGRGWETQY
NA,TRBJ1-1,TRBV5-4,ASSLVGSNTEAF
TRBD1,TRBJ1-1,TRBV30,AWTRDSAEAF
NA,TRBJ2-5,TRBV28,ASSLDGGGRGTQY
NA,TRBJ2-3,TRBV18,ASSPTTTSTDTQY
TRBD2,TRBJ2-7,TRBV27,ASSQGLAGGLSYEQY
NA,TRBJ2-1,TRBV4-2,ASSPPEVGYNEQF
NA,TRBJ1-3,TRBV7-9,ASSSEGLGGNTIY
TRBD1,TRBJ1-1,TRBV28,ASSLGTGVITEAF
TRBD1,TRBJ1-5,TRBV7-9,ASSPEGQGTQPQH
TRBD2,TRBJ2-6,TRBV28,ASRTGGTGANVLT
TRBD2,TRBJ2-7,TRBV9,ASSVDGTSDYEQY
TRBD1,TRBJ1-1,TRBV19,ASRSRDRGDTEAF
TRBD1,TRBJ1-5,TRBV15,ATETGRSNQPQH
TRBD2,TRBJ2-7,TRBV6-1,ASSEVAGVIYEQY